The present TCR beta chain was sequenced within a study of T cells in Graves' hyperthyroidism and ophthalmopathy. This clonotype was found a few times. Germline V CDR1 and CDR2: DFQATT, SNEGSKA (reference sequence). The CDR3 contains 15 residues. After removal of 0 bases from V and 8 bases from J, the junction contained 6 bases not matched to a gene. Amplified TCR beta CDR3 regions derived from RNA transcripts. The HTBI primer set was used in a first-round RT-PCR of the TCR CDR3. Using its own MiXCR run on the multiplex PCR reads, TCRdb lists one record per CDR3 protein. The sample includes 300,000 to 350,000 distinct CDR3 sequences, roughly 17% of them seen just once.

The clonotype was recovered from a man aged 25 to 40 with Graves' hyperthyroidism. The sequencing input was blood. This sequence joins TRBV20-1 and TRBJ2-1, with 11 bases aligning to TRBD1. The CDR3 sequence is CSARDRDRGLYEQFF. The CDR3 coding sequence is TGCAGTGCTAGAGACCGGGACAGGGGGTTATATGAGCAGTTCTTC.